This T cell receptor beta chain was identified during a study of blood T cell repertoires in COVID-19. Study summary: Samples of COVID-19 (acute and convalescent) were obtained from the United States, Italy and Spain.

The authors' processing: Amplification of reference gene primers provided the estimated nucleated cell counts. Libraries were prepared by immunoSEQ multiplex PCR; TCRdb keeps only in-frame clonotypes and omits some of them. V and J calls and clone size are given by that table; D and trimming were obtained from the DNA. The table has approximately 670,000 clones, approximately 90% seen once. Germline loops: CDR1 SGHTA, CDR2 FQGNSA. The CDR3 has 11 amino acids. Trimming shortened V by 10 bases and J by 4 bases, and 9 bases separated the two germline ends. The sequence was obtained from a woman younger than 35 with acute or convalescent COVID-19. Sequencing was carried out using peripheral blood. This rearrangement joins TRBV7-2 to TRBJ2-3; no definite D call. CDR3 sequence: CATPVADTQYF. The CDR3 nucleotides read TGTGCCACCCCGGTGGCAGATACGCAGTATTTT.